This entry lists 16 T cell receptor beta chains sequenced from one sample in a study of T cells expressing NK-cell markers. Reprocessing the 5' RACE reads, TCRdb reports a single entry for every CDR3 protein and omits DNA. The sample totals about 150,000 distinct CDR3 sequences. Sequencing was done on a sample of blood T cells: a sorted CD56 or NKG2C T cell subset, CD4+ or CD8+ T cells, or bulk PBMC T cells (not recorded which). The origin of the receptors is a man between 18 and 35 years old in good health.

This chain joins TRBV15 and TRBJ1-1. CDR1 is LNHNV, CDR2 YYDKDF, per germline (reference sequence). The CDR3 runs 14 residues. Here the CDR3 reads CATSRDGHNTEAFF.

The CDR3 loop reads CSASATDPIPEQYF. The V and J genes are TRBV20-1 and TRBJ2-7; TCRdb designates TRBD2, a call that cannot be tested without DNA. Per the germline V gene, CDR1 is DFQATT and CDR2 is SNEGSKA (reference sequence). The CDR3 length is 14 residues.

CDR3 amino acids: CASSFGGGGNTGELFF. This chain uses TRBV7-9 with TRBJ2-2; the TCRdb D gene call, TRBD2, has no DNA to confirm it. Germline assignment: CDR1 SEHNR and CDR2 FQNEAQ (reference sequence). The CDR3 is 16 amino acids.

The chain joins TRBV29-1 to TRBJ1-2; the D call of TRBD1 rests on TCRdb alone, since no DNA is present to check it. This CDR3 region has 12 residues. Germline assignment: CDR1 SQVTM and CDR2 ANQGSEA. The CDR3 region is CSASGTGTGYTF.

The V and J genes are TRBV12-5 and TRBJ2-1. The CDR3 spans 19 residues. Per germline, CDR1 LGHNT and CDR2 FRNRAP. CDR3 sequence: CASGLPAVGPNPSYNEQFF.

The chain links TRBV27 to TRBJ2-1; TCRdb gives TRBD1 as the D gene, but with no DNA this cannot be confirmed. This CDR3 contains 14 residues. Germline CDR1 reads MNHEY; CDR2 reads SMNVEV (reference sequence). CDR3 protein: CASSYGDGYNEQFF.

This chain connects TRBV9 to TRBJ2-1; TCRdb names TRBD1, which stays unverified in the absence of DNA. Germline CDR1 reads SGDLS; CDR2 reads YYNGEE. This CDR3 region has 11 residues. CDR3 sequence reads: CASSGGGPQFF.

V gene TRBV13 combines with J gene TRBJ2-7; TCRdb lists TRBD1, though no DNA is available to test this call. This CDR3 region has 15 residues. Germline V lookup: CDR1 PRHDT, CDR2 FYEKMQ (reference sequence). CDR3 protein: CASSFVGGGPYEQYF.

The chain is built from TRBV6-1 and TRBJ2-1; the TCRdb D gene call, TRBD1, has no DNA to confirm it. This CDR3 has 15 residues. Germline CDR1 is MNHNS and CDR2 is SASEGT. CDR3: CASMKGTGAYNEQFF.

The CDR3 here is CASSLGYGGITGDLFF. V usage is TRBV11-2 and J usage is TRBJ2-2; TCRdb gives TRBD1 as the D gene, but with no DNA this cannot be confirmed. This CDR3 spans 16 amino acids. In germline, CDR1 is SGHAT, CDR2 FQNNGV.

The V call is TRBV19, the J call TRBJ2-1; TCRdb proposes TRBD1, but this gene call is untestable without DNA. This CDR3 is built from 12 residues. CDR1 is LNHDA and CDR2 is SQIVND in the germline V gene (reference sequence). CDR3 loop: CASRTGHNEQFF.

This chain joins TRBV27 and TRBJ2-5; no DNA is available, so the TRBD2 call from TCRdb remains unchecked. Germline values: CDR1 MNHEY, CDR2 SMNVEV (reference sequence). CDR3 length: 21 residues. The CDR3 protein is CASSILPSGLAGGSIRETQYF.

The rearrangement joins TRBV2 to TRBJ2-1; the TRBD2 assignment by TCRdb is unverifiable without DNA. CDR1 and CDR2 (germline): SNHLY, FYNNEI. The CDR3 spans 15 residues. The CDR3 protein is CASKTGLADYNEQFF.

The chain combines TRBV4-1 with TRBJ1-1. CDR1 is MGHRA and CDR2 is YSYEKL in the germline V gene. The CDR3 runs to 13 residues. The CDR3 is CASSQVEASEAFF.

The chain links TRBV4-2 to TRBJ2-7; the TCRdb call, TRBD1, lacks DNA for checking. Germline CDR1 is LGHNA and CDR2 is YNFKEQ. This CDR3 has 15 amino acids. CDR3 loop: CASSQEAGALYEQYF.

The chain couples TRBV5-6 to TRBJ2-2; without DNA, the TCRdb call of TRBD2 cannot be checked. The CDR3 runs 14 residues. Per the germline V gene, CDR1 is SGHDT and CDR2 is YYEEEE. CDR3 amino acids: CASSLSWGPGELFF.